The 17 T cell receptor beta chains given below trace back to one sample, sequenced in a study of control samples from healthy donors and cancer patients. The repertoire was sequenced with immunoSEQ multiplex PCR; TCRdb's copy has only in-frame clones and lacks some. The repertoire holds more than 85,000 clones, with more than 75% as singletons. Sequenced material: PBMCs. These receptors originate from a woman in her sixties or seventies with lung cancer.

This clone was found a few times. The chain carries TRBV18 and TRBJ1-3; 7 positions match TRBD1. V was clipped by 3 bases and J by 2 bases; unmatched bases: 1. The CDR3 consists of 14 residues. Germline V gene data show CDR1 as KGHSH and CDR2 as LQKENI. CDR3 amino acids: CASSPTGAGNTIYF. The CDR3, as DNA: TGTGCCAGCTCACCTACAGGGGCTGGAAACACCATATATTTT.

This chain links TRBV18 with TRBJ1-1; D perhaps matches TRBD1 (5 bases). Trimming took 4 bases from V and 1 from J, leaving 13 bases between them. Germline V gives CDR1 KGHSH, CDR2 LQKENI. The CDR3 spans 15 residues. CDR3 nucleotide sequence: TGTGCCAGCTCACTTACCGTACAGGAGAACACTGAAGCTTTCTTT. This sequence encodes CASSLTVQENTEAFF.

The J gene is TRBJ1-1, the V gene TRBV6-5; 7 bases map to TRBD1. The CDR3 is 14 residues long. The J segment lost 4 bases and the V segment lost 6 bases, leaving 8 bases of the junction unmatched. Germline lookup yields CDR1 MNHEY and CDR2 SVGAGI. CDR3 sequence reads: CASSDTGAVTEAFF. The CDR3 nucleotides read TGTGCCAGCAGCGATACAGGGGCGGTCACTGAAGCTTTCTTT.

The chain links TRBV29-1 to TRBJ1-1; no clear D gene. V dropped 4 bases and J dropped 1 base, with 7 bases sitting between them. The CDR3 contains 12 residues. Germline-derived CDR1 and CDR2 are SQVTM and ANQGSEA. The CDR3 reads CSVGSANTEAFF. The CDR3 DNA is TGCAGCGTTGGGTCGGCGAACACTGAAGCTTTCTTT.

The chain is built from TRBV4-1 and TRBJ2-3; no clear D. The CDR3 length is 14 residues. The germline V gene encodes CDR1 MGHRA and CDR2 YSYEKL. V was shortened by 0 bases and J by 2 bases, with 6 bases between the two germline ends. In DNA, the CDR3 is TGCGCCAGCAGCCAAGACCAGTTCACAGATACGCAGTATTTT. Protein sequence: CASSQDQFTDTQYF.

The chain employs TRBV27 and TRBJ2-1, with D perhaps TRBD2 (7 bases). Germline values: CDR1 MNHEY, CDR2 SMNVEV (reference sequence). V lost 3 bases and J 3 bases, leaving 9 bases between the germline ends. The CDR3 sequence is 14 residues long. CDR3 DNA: TGTGCCAGCAGTTTGAGGGGGGGCTACAATGAGCAGTTCTTC. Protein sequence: CASSLRGGYNEQFF.

The CDR3 reads CASSVATAPLNEQFF. The CDR3 DNA sequence: TGTGCCAGCAGCGTAGCTACAGCCCCATTAAATGAGCAGTTCTTC. V is TRBV9 and J is TRBJ2-1; no clear D gene. The germline gives CDR1 SGDLS, CDR2 YYNGEE. The CDR3 is 15 residues long. V gave up 0 bases and J gave up 7 bases, with 14 bases separating them.

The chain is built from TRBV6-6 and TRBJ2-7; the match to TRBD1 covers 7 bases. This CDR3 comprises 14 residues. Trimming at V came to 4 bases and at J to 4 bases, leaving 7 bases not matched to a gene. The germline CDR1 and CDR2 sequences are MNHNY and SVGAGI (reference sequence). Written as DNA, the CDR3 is TGTGCCAGCAGTTCCGACAGGGTTCATTACGAGCAGTACTTC. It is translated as CASSSDRVHYEQYF.

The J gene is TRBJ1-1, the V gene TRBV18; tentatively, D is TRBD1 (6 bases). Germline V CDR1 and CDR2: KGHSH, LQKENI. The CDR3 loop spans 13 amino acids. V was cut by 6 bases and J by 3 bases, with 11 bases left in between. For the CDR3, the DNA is TGTGCCAGCTCTACGACAGGAGACACTGAAGCTTTCTTT. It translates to CASSTTGDTEAFF.

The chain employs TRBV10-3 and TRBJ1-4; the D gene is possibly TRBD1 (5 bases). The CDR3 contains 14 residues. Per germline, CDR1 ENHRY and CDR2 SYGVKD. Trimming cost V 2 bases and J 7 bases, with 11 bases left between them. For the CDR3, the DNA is TGTGCCATCAGTGAGGGGGGTGACGGTGAAAAACTGTTTTTT. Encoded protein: CAISEGGDGEKLFF.

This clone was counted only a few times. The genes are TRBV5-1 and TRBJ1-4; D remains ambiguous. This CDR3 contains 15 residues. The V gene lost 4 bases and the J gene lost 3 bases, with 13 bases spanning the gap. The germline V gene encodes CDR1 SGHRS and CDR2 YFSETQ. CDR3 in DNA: TGCGCCAGCAGCGCCGCAATTGGACCTAATGAAAAACTGTTTTTT. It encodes CASSAAIGPNEKLFF.

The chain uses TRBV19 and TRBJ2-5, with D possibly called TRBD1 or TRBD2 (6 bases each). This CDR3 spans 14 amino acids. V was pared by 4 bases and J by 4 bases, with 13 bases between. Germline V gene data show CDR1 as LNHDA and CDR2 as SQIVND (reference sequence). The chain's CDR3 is CASSTSGAGETQYF. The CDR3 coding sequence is TGTGCCAGTAGTACGTCGGGGGCCGGAGAGACCCAGTACTTC.

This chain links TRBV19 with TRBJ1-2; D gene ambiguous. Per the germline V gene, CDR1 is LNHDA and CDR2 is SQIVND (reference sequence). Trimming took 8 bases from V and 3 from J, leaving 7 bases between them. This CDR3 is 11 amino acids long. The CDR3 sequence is CASGFYYGYTF. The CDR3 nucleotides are TGTGCCAGTGGTTTTTACTATGGCTACACCTTC.

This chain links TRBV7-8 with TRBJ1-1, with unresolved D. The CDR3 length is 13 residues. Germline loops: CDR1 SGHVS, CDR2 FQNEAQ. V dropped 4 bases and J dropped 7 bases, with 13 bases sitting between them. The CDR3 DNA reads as TGTGCCAGCAGCTACGAACCTGGTGGTGAAGCTTTCTTT. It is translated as CASSYEPGGEAFF.

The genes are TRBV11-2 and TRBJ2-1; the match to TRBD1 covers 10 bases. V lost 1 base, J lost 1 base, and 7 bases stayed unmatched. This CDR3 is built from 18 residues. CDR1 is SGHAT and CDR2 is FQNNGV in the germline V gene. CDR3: CASSLGWTGGLSYNEQFF. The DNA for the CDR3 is TGTGCCAGCAGCTTAGGCTGGACAGGGGGACTTTCCTACAATGAGCAGTTCTTC.

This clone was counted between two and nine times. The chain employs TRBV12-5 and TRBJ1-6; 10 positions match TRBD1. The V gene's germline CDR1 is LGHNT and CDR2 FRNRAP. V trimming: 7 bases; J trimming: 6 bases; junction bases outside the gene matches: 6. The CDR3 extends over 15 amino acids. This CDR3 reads CASAPTGGFNSPLHF. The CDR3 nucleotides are TGTGCTAGTGCCCCGACAGGGGGCTTTAATTCACCCCTCCACTTT.

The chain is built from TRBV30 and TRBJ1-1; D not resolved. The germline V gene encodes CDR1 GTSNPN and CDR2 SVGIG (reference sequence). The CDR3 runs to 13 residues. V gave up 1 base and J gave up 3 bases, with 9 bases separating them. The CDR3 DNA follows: TGTGCCTGGAGTGCTTTTAGGGACACTGAAGCTTTCTTT. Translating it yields CAWSAFRDTEAFF.